Below are 11 T cell receptor beta chains sequenced from a single sample in a study of a mutant IDH1 vaccine in newly diagnosed glioma (dated by TCRdb to about 2021). The time point label of this sample denotes: week 5, during vaccination. Every vaccine dose consisted of 300 ug of a 20-mer mutant IDH1 peptide in Montanide, administered subcutaneously together with topical imiquimod. Receptor amplification or capture employed the immunoSEQ multiplex PCR assay. What TCRdb holds here is the immuneACCESS table cut down to in-frame rearrangements. Part of the clones is not present; checked against another copy, under half of the missing clones reflect an unresolved V gene, and the others are unexplained. This sample comprises roughly 51,000 clones, 70% to 90% of them detected only once. Roughly 3.5% of the sample belongs to the ten largest clones. Antigens for these TCRs are unknown. Sequenced here: PBMCs, sampled from a glioma patient whose treatment included an IDH1 peptide vaccine. These receptors came from a man aged 25-40 years with glioma.

The V gene is TRBV2, the J gene TRBJ1-2; D is uncertain. The CDR3 contains 13 residues. Germline CDR1 and CDR2: SNHLY and FYNNEI. V lost 7 bases and J 8 bases, leaving 17 bases between the germline ends. The CDR3: CASKFEDGEGYTF. For the CDR3, the DNA is TGTGCCAGCAAGTTCGAGGACGGCGAAGGCTACACCTTC.

V is TRBV29-1 and J is TRBJ2-3; either TRBD1 or TRBD2 may fit D (7 bases each). This CDR3 spans 19 amino acids. V shed 8 bases and J shed 4 bases, with 34 bases lying between them. In germline, CDR1 is SQVTM, CDR2 ANQGSEA. This chain's CDR3 is CSILTGTLLGAGYPDTQYF. In DNA form, the CDR3 reads TGCAGCATATTGACAGGGACCCTCCTCGGAGCGGGGTACCCAGATACGCAGTATTTT.

The chain links TRBV11-3 to TRBJ2-2, with TRBD2 matching 8 bases. The germline V gene has CDR1 SGHNT and CDR2 YENEEA. The CDR3 has 16 amino acids. Trimming removed 3 bases from V and 0 bases from J; junction bases left unmatched: 3. CDR3 bases: TGTGCCAGCAGCTTCAGCGGGGGCGCGAACACCGGGGAGCTGTTTTTT. Protein sequence: CASSFSGGANTGELFF.

V is TRBV7-2 and J is TRBJ2-5; no reliable D call. Germline lookup yields CDR1 SGHTA and CDR2 FQGNSA. V was cut by 7 bases and J by 1 base, with 10 bases left in between. The CDR3 spans 13 residues. The CDR3 protein is CASTPLFQETQYF. DNA for the CDR3: TGTGCCAGCACCCCGCTCTTCCAAGAGACCCAGTACTTC.

This chain connects TRBV6-5 to TRBJ1-2; D unresolved. CDR3 length: 13 amino acids. V lost 6 bases, J lost 6 bases, and 14 bases lay in between. The V gene's germline CDR1 is MNHEY and CDR2 SVGAGI. As DNA, the CDR3 is TGTGCCAGCAGCTGGGGAAGAGTGGATGGCTACACCTTC. Translating gives CASSWGRVDGYTF.

J is TRBJ2-1 and V is TRBV2, with TRBD2 matching 12 bases. The CDR3 runs 14 residues. Germline assignment: CDR1 SNHLY and CDR2 FYNNEI. V was clipped by 7 bases and J by 7 bases; unmatched bases: 5. Here the CDR3 DNA reads TGTGCCAGCATGGGACTAGCGGGCATTAATGAGCAGTTCTTC. Translation gives CASMGLAGINEQFF.

The chain joins TRBV5-5 to TRBJ2-3; perhaps TRBD1 as D (7 bases). In germline, CDR1 is SGHKS, CDR2 YYEKEE (reference sequence). This CDR3 comprises 17 residues. The ends were cut back, 2 bases at V and 2 bases at J, with 18 bases in the middle. CDR3 DNA: TGTGCCAGCAGCTTTTACTTCCCAGGGGGACTCACAGATACGCAGTATTTT. It yields the protein CASSFYFPGGLTDTQYF.

The chain uses TRBV4-2 and TRBJ2-5, with TRBD1 matching over 10 bases. Trimming took 3 bases from V and 6 from J; bases not matched to a gene: 7. In germline, CDR1 is LGHNA, CDR2 YNFKEQ. The CDR3 loop spans 15 amino acids. The CDR3 bases are TGTGCCAGCAGCCACCCAGACAGGGGGCAACAGACCCAGTACTTC. This encodes CASSHPDRGQQTQYF.

The genes are TRBV6-1 and TRBJ1-1; maybe TRBD1 (5 bases). CDR1 and CDR2 from the germline V gene are MNHNS and SASEGT. V dropped 6 bases and J dropped 0 bases, with 11 bases sitting between them. The CDR3 has 14 amino acids. The CDR3 reads CASSEGPMNTEAFF. The CDR3 nucleotides are TGTGCCAGCAGCGAGGGGCCCATGAACACTGAAGCTTTCTTT.

The V gene is TRBV7-2, the J gene TRBJ2-7; D is possibly TRBD2 (7 bases). The CDR3 has 16 amino acids. The germline gives CDR1 SGHTA, CDR2 FQGNSA. V was clipped by 5 bases and J by 2 bases, with 19 bases between them. CDR3 sequence: CASSPRTGGLTYEQYF. DNA of the CDR3: TGTGCCAGCAGCCCAAGGACGGGGGGCCTTACCTACGAGCAGTACTTC.

This clone was seen more than once but under ten times. The chain joins TRBV19 to TRBJ1-3; no clear D. The CDR3 runs 14 residues. Trimming left V 3 bases short and J 0 bases short, with 6 bases between. Looked up from germline, CDR1 is LNHDA and CDR2 is SQIVND (reference sequence). The CDR3 nucleotides are TGTGCCAGTAGTATGACAAGCTCTGGAAACACCATATATTTT. Translation gives CASSMTSSGNTIYF.